A selection of T cell receptor beta chains follows, all from one sample in a study of T-cell memory formation after mild COVID-19. Each CDR3 protein is one row after TCRdb ran MiXCR on the 5' RACE reads. The sample consists of approximately 250,000 distinct CDR3 sequences, around 17% of them appearing once. The sample was PBMCs or a T cell subset sorted from them (not recorded which). Receptors originate from a man aged 18 to 29 who had mild COVID-19 (a few samples of this study predate the infection). Cell type and time point are not known. CDR3s include the opening cysteine and the closing phenylalanine or tryptophan. The D gene is left open where the match is weak. Some rows have no size entry. The others give once, few or many, or a class for an expanded clone.

d_gene	v_gene	abundance	j_gene	CDR3aa	CDR3nt
TRBD1	TRBV7-9	many	TRBJ1-2	CASSSTGTGYGYTF	TGTGCCAGCAGCTCTACCGGGACAGGTTATGGCTACACCTTC
.	TRBV6-4	few	TRBJ2-4	CASSGPGGIPKNIQYF	TGTGCCAGCAGTGGGCCCGGCGGGATACCCAAAAACATTCAGTACTTC
TRBD1	TRBV2	few	TRBJ1-2	CASLKRGQSDGYTF	TGTGCCAGCCTAAAAAGGGGACAGTCGGATGGCTACACCTTC
TRBD2	TRBV11-2	.	TRBJ2-3	CASSSPGGSGGAADTQYF	TGTGCCAGCAGCTCCCCCGGGGGGAGCGGGGGGGCGGCGGATACGCAGTATTTT
.	TRBV7-2	few	TRBJ2-1	CASNEQFF	TGTGCCAGCAATGAGCAGTTCTTC
.	TRBV7-9	.	TRBJ2-3	CASSLDSSGRIDTQYF	TGTGCCAGCAGCTTAGATAGTTCGGGGAGAATAGATACGCAGTATTTT
.	TRBV4-1	.	TRBJ2-1	CASSQEGPSSYNEQFF	TGCGCCAGCAGCCAAGAAGGACCGAGCTCCTACAATGAGCAGTTCTTC
.	TRBV10-3	many	TRBJ1-6	CATSEVRAGSPLHF	TGTGCCACGTCTGAGGTCAGAGCCGGTTCACCCCTCCACTTT
.	TRBV20-1	many	TRBJ2-6	CSARDGGSGANVLTF	TGCAGTGCTAGAGATGGGGGTTCTGGGGCCAACGTCCTGACTTTC
.	TRBV6-2/TRBV6-3	few	TRBJ1-2	CASSASTGSHGYTF	TGTGCCAGCAGTGCTTCCACAGGGTCCCATGGCTACACCTTC
.	TRBV5-6	few	TRBJ1-2	CASSRQGPNYGYTF	TGTGCCAGCAGCCGGCAGGGGCCTAACTATGGCTACACCTTC
.	TRBV7-2	few	TRBJ1-2	CASSLAVVVGGYGYTF	TGTGCCAGCAGCTTAGCGGTCGTGGTGGGAGGCTATGGCTACACCTTC
TRBD2	TRBV5-1	many	TRBJ2-1	CASSLVVSGGSYNEQFF	TGCGCCAGCAGCTTGGTTGTTAGCGGGGGTTCCTACAATGAGCAGTTCTTC
.	TRBV5-1	few	TRBJ2-7	CASSLASLREQYF	TGCGCCAGCAGCTTGGCAAGCCTGCGGGAGCAGTACTTC
.	TRBV6-2/TRBV6-3	once	TRBJ1-5	CASRPGFGSNQPQHF	TGTGCCAGCAGGCCGGGCTTCGGATCCAATCAGCCCCAGCATTTT
.	TRBV5-1	few	TRBJ1-1	CASSSGGETEAFF	TGCGCCAGCAGCAGCGGGGGCGAAACTGAAGCTTTCTTT
TRBD1	TRBV6-5	.	TRBJ2-7	CASSVPGQAGEQYF	TGTGCCAGCAGTGTACCGGGACAGGCTGGCGAGCAGTACTTC
.	TRBV6-5	few	TRBJ2-7	CASGTSGYEQYF	TGTGCCTCGGGGACTTCTGGCTACGAGCAGTACTTC
.	TRBV24-1	.	TRBJ1-1	CATSHPPLVQSEAFF	TGTGCCACCAGTCATCCCCCATTAGTGCAGTCTGAAGCTTTCTTT
.	TRBV12-3/TRBV12-4	.	TRBJ1-2	CASSPNGDGYTF	TGTGCCAGCAGCCCGAACGGGGATGGCTACACCTTC
.	TRBV9	.	TRBJ2-1	CASSEGVRGGYNEQFF	TGTGCCAGCAGCGAGGGAGTTAGAGGGGGCTACAATGAGCAGTTCTTC
TRBD1	TRBV7-9	few	TRBJ1-3	CASSFSEGAWSGNTIYF	TGTGCCAGCAGCTTCTCCGAGGGGGCATGGAGTGGAAACACCATATATTTT
.	TRBV18	few	TRBJ1-2	CASSPLADANYGYTF	TGTGCCAGCTCACCGTTAGCAGACGCTAACTATGGCTACACCTTC
.	TRBV7-8	.	TRBJ2-1	CASSLGDPNYNEQFF	TGTGCCAGCAGCTTAGGGGACCCGAATTACAATGAGCAGTTCTTC
.	TRBV9	.	TRBJ2-2	CASSESPRNTGELFF	TGTGCCAGCAGCGAAAGCCCTCGGAACACCGGGGAGCTGTTTTTT
TRBD1	TRBV6-1	few	TRBJ2-1	CASRGQGAYYNEQFF	TGTGCCAGCAGGGGACAGGGGGCTTACTACAATGAGCAGTTCTTC
.	TRBV7-2	.	TRBJ1-1	CASTLSRRDEAFF	TGTGCCAGCACACTATCTCGGAGAGATGAAGCTTTCTTT
TRBD1	TRBV5-5	.	TRBJ1-3	CASSSFPDRGGNTIYF	TGTGCCAGCAGCTCCTTCCCGGACAGGGGGGGAAACACCATATATTTT
.	TRBV27	many	TRBJ2-5	CASQGVGETQYF	TGTGCCAGCCAAGGGGTAGGAGAGACCCAGTACTTC
.	TRBV12-3/TRBV12-4	.	TRBJ1-5	CASALQEGDQPQHF	TGTGCCAGCGCCTTACAGGAGGGGGATCAGCCCCAGCATTTT
.	TRBV4-1	.	TRBJ1-6	CASSQGISPLHF	TGCGCCAGCAGCCAAGGGATTTCACCCCTCCACTTT
.	TRBV6-5	few	TRBJ1-6	CASSSKQGRGSPLHF	TGTGCCAGCAGTTCAAAACAGGGTCGGGGTTCACCCCTCCACTTT
.	TRBV6-6	few	TRBJ2-7	CASSSESVSYEQYF	TGTGCCAGCAGTTCCGAGAGCGTATCCTACGAGCAGTACTTC
TRBD2	TRBV4-1	few	TRBJ2-2	CASSQMNGGAFGELFF	TGCGCCAGCAGCCAGATGAACGGGGGGGCCTTCGGGGAGCTGTTTTTT
TRBD1	TRBV6-5	few	TRBJ2-3	CASSYGDRVLDTQYF	TGTGCCAGCAGTTATGGGGACAGGGTTTTAGATACGCAGTATTTT
.	TRBV3-1	.	TRBJ1-1	CASSQLRGEAFF	TGTGCCAGCAGCCAACTAAGGGGAGAAGCTTTCTTT
.	TRBV5-4	.	TRBJ1-6	CASSSNREGNSPLHF	TGTGCCAGCAGCTCCAACAGGGAGGGGAATTCACCCCTCCACTTT
.	TRBV19	.	TRBJ1-1	CASVQGTEAFF	TGTGCCAGTGTACAGGGCACTGAAGCTTTCTTT
TRBD1	TRBV12-3/TRBV12-4	.	TRBJ2-4	CASSPDPGTGAENIQYF	TGTGCCAGCAGTCCGGATCCCGGGACAGGGGCTGAAAACATTCAGTACTTC
.	TRBV5-1	few	TRBJ1-1	CASRQDTNTEAFF	TGCGCCAGCAGACAAGACACGAACACTGAAGCTTTCTTT